The rows below give T cell receptor beta chains drawn from one sample of a study of cytomegalovirus exposure and HLA in healthy donors. Here immunoSEQ multiplex PCR was the method, and the copy in TCRdb shows in-frame clones only, minus some. Of more than 95,000 clones detected, roughly 80% appear once; the ten largest clones hold roughly 5.9%. The specimen sequenced was PBMCs. These receptor sequences come from a middle-aged woman in good health and CMV-seronegative. Each CDR3 is given with its conserved first and last residue. Expanded clones get a size class; other rows say once, few or many, or leave the size out.

CDR3	size	J	V
CATSVPSGTRREQYF	few	TRBJ2-7	TRBV15
CASRAGTGVWETQYF	few	TRBJ2-5	TRBV5-6
CASSSRTSGYNEQFF	NA	TRBJ2-1	TRBV5-4
CASSWKAGLNEQFF	NA	TRBJ2-1	TRBV7-2
CASSLNGGSGNTIYF	NA	TRBJ1-3	TRBV7-2
CASSLLAPTGRGQETQYF	NA	TRBJ2-5	TRBV27
CASSQDPAPGGYGYTF	NA	TRBJ1-2	TRBV4-1
CASSYRVGGCYTF	NA	TRBJ1-2	TRBV6-5
CASSLSGGIHNEQFF	NA	TRBJ2-1	TRBV28
CASSSMGTNNEQFF	few	TRBJ2-1	TRBV11-2